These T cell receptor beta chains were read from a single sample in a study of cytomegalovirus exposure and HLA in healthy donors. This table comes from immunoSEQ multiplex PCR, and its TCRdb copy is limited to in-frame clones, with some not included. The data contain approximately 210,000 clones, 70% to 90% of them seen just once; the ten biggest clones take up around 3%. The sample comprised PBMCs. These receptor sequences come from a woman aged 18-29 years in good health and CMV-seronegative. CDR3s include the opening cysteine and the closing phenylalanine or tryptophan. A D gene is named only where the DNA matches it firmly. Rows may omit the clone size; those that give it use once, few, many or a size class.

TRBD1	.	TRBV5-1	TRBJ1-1	TGCGCCAGCAGCCGGGACAGGGCTTTAATGAACACTGAAGCTTTCTTT	CASSRDRALMNTEAFF
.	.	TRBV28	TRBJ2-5	TGTGCCAGCAGTTTAATGCCCCCTGAGCTCCAGTACTTC	CASSLMPPELQYF
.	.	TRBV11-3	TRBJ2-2	TGTGCCAGCAGCTTATCTATCGGGGAGCTGTTTTTT	CASSLSIGELFF
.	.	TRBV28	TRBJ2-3	TGTGCCAGTAACTCTTACGAGAGGAGCGGCACAGATACGCAGTATTTT	CASNSYERSGTDTQYF
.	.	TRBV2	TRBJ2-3	TGTGCCAGCAGGACAACTCTTAGCACAGATACGCAGTATTTT	CASRTTLSTDTQYF
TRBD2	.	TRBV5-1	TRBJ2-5	TGCGCCAGCAGCTTATCTTACTCGGGGAGGGGACAAGAGACCCAGTACTTC	CASSLSYSGRGQETQYF
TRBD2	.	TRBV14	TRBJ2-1	TGTGCCAGCAGCCCCCATAAGACTAGCGGGGGGTACAATGAGCAGTTCTTC	CASSPHKTSGGYNEQFF
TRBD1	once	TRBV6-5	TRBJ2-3	TGTGCCACCAGGGGACAGGGCCTAGTCACAGATACGCAGTATTTT	CATRGQGLVTDTQYF
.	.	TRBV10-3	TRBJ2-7	TGTGCCATCAGTGCCAGGTCCTACGAGCAGTACTTC	CAISARSYEQYF
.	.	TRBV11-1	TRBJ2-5	TGTGCCAGCAGCCCCGGTATTGGAGAGACCCAGTACTTC	CASSPGIGETQYF
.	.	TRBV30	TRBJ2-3	TGTGCCTGGAGTGTGGTCCGAAGCGGCTTCAACATAGATACGCAGTATTTT	CAWSVVRSGFNIDTQYF
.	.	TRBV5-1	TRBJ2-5	TGCGCCAGCAGCTTGGGGGCCGTCCAAGAGACCCAGTACTTC	CASSLGAVQETQYF
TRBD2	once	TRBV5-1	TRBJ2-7	TGCGCCAGCAGCTTAAATCCTAGCGGGGGTAGGTCCAGTTCCTACGAGCAGTACTTC	CASSLNPSGGRSSSYEQYF
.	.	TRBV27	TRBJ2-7	TGTGCCAGCAGTTACGGACACAGAACCTACGAGCAGTACTTC	CASSYGHRTYEQYF
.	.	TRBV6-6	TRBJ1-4	TGTGCCAGCAGTCGAGGCCCTAATGAAAAACTGTTTTTT	CASSRGPNEKLFF
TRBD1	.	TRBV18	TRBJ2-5	TGTGCCAGCTCAAACGGACAGGATGAGACCCAGTACTTC	CASSNGQDETQYF
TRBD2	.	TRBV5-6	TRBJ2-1	TGTGCCAGCAGCTCCCCTGGGCTAGCGGATTACAATGAGCAGTTCTTC	CASSSPGLADYNEQFF
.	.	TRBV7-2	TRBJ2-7	TGTGCCAGCAGCTTAGTTGGTACTAGAGACTACGAGCAGTACTTC	CASSLVGTRDYEQYF
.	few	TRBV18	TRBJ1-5	TGTGCCAGCTCCCCCGGGAGGTCTGGGAGCAATCAGCCCCAGCATTTT	CASSPGRSGSNQPQHF
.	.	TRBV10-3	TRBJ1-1	TGTGCCATCAGTGGCTGGGCGCCGAACACTGAAGCTTTCTTT	CAISGWAPNTEAFF
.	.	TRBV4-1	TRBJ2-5	TGCGCCAGCAGCCAAGACAGTAATAAAGAGACCCAGTACTTC	CASSQDSNKETQYF
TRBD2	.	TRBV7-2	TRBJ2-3	TGTGCCAGCAGCTCAATTCCGGGACTAGCGGGCACAGATACGCAGTATTTT	CASSSIPGLAGTDTQYF
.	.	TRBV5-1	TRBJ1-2	TGCGCCAGCAGCTTGGCCGGTAACCCAAACTATGGCTACACCTTC	CASSLAGNPNYGYTF
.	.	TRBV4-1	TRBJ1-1	TGCGCCAGCAGCCAAGAACAGGCGGTAATGAACACTGAAGCTTTCTTT	CASSQEQAVMNTEAFF
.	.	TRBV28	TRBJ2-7	TGTGCCAGCAGTTCCCGGTACGAGCAGTACTTC	CASSSRYEQYF
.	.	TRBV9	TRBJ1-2	TGTGCCAGCAGCGCCACTGAGAACTATGGCTACACCTTC	CASSATENYGYTF
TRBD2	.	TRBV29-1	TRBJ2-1	TGCAGCGTCGGGGGACTAGCGGTTCTAAATGAGCAGTTCTTC	CSVGGLAVLNEQFF
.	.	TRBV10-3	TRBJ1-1	TGTGCCATCAGTGGGGCCGGGAACACTGAAGCTTTCTTT	CAISGAGNTEAFF
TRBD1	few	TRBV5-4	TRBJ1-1	TGTGCCAGCAGCGCTGGACAGGGCTTGAACACTGAAGCTTTCTTT	CASSAGQGLNTEAFF
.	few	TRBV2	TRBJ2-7	TGTGCCAGCACTAGCAATAGTGCAGGGGGGACCTACGAGCAGTACTTC	CASTSNSAGGTYEQYF
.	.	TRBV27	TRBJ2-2	TGTGCCAGCAGAGCTGTAGGGAGCGGGTCCGGGAACACCGGGGAGCTGTTTTTT	CASRAVGSGSGNTGELFF
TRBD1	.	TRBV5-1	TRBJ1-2	TGCGCCAGCAGCTTGGCCGGGACAGGGGACTATGGCTACACCTTC	CASSLAGTGDYGYTF
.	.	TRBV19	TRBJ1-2	TGTGCCAGTAGTATTCGGGGAGGGAACTATGGCTACACCTTC	CASSIRGGNYGYTF
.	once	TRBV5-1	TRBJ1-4	TGCGCCAGCAGCGCGAGGGCAGCCCCTAATGAAAAACTGTTTTTT	CASSARAAPNEKLFF
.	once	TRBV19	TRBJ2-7	TGTGCCAGTAGTCCGTGGGACTCGCGCTACTACGAGCAGTACTTC	CASSPWDSRYYEQYF
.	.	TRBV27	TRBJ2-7	TGTGCCAGCAGTTTTGTCATACCTACCGGGGGCGAGCAGTACTTC	CASSFVIPTGGEQYF
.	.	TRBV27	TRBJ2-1	TGTGCCAGCAATTCGGGATCGAGCTCCTACAATGAGCAGTTCTTC	CASNSGSSSYNEQFF
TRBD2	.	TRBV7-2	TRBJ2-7	TGTGCCAGCAGCTTGACTAGCGGGTGGGAGCAGTACTTC	CASSLTSGWEQYF